A selection of T cell receptor beta chains follows, all from one sample in a study of CD8 T cells in ankylosing spondylitis. Each CDR3 protein is one row after TCRdb ran MiXCR on the 5' RACE reads. The sample carries around 330,000 distinct CDR3 sequences, roughly 10% recorded once. Material: blood, either unsorted or a sorted T cell fraction (not recorded which). Receptors were obtained from a female donor with ankylosing spondylitis or in good health (not recorded which). Both conserved end residues are trimmed from each CDR3. Clone sizes are given selectively: once, few, many, or a class where the clone is expanded.

>TRBV5-1|12|many
ASSPGTTQETQY
>TRBV14|14|few
ASSQTTSGRTDTQY
>TRBV7-7|14|few
ASSERGGTSMNEQF
>TRBV15|12|few
ATSTIRGSTEAF
>TRBV5-1|15|many
ASSRGFGDTSNEKLF
>TRBV7-7|12|.
ASSLGASGQTQY
>TRBV12-3/TRBV12-4|10|many
ASPPSAGELF
>TRBV10-2|13|many
ASSGRGHKYEKLF
>TRBV6-6|10|.
ANRENNEKLF
>TRBV5-1|11|many
ASKEGSTDTQY
>TRBV5-6|12|.
ASSLAGGVREQY
>TRBV15|13|many
ATSGLGQLYNEQF
>TRBV28|10|.
ASSSSHQPQH
>TRBV6-4|16|many
ASSDGTTKSKITGELF
>TRBV20-1|11|many
SATSPFSDTQY
>TRBV20-1|14|many
SARPKVWRLQETQY
>TRBV20-1|13|many
SARDLQGAPYEQY
>TRBV12-3/TRBV12-4|13|.
ASSLKPGSNSPLH
>TRBV3-1|12|.
ASSQEGINTEAF
>TRBV6-2/TRBV6-3|17|many
ASSFLGNAGRRRGNIQY
>TRBV7-3|13|.
ASSLRQSGANVLT
>TRBV9|13|many
ASSVEVDVTGELF
>TRBV7-3|11|few
ASSSGANSPLH
>TRBV28|13|.
ASSLPGTGVETQY
>TRBV11-2|13|.
ASSLDPRGGETQY
>TRBV28|13|many
ASSPPGGKYTEAF
>TRBV18|11|many
ASSLRDNSPLH
>TRBV5-1|13|many
ASSGYGTGHTEAF